Below are 5 T cell receptor beta chains sequenced from a single sample in a study of shared clonotypes between healthy human individuals. Libraries were prepared by immunoSEQ multiplex PCR; TCRdb keeps only in-frame clonotypes and omits some of them. This repertoire shows about 1.5 million clones, approximately 96% found once; its top ten account for approximately 1%. Sequencing was performed on naive CD4+ T cells sorted from blood. Subset meaning: CD45RA+ positively selected. The receptors were sampled from a man aged 25-45 years in good health.

The chain combines TRBV27 with TRBJ2-1; D is uncertain. The CDR3 is 16 amino acids. The ends were cut back, 4 bases at V and 0 bases at J, with 13 bases in the middle. The germline V gene has CDR1 MNHEY and CDR2 SMNVEV (reference sequence). CDR3 residues: CASSSKLRSSYNEQFF. For the CDR3, the DNA is TGTGCCAGCAGTTCAAAACTGAGGAGCTCCTACAATGAGCAGTTCTTC.

This clone was counted once. V gene TRBV28 combines with J gene TRBJ1-5; TRBD1 matches at 8 bases. Germline CDR1 reads MDHEN; CDR2 reads SYDVKM. This CDR3 has 15 residues. The J segment lost 3 bases and the V segment lost 6 bases, leaving 7 bases of the junction unmatched. The CDR3 DNA reads TGTGCCAGCAGGTTACGGACAGGGAACAATCAGCCCCAGCATTTT. Encoded protein: CASRLRTGNNQPQHF. The full variable domain, with the rest looked up from reference TRBV28 and TRBJ1-5, is DVKVTQSSRYLVKRTGEKVFLECVQDMDHENMFWYRQDPGLGLRLIYFSYDVKMKEKGDIPEGYSVSREKKERFSLILESASTNQTSMYLCASRLRTGNNQPQHFGDGTRLSIL.

The genes are TRBV5-1 and TRBJ1-1; 9 nucleotides line up with TRBD1. The CDR3 sequence is 15 residues long. Trimming at V came to 6 bases and at J to 11 bases, leaving 17 bases not matched to a gene. Germline CDR1 SGHRS, CDR2 YFSETQ. CDR3 sequence reads: CASTLRGQGNLKAFF. In DNA, the CDR3 is TGCGCCAGCACCCTGAGGGGACAGGGCAACCTTAAGGCTTTCTTT.

This sequence joins TRBV7-9 and TRBJ2-5; 12 bases fit TRBD2. V dropped 5 bases and J dropped 2; count of bases not matched to a gene: 6. This CDR3 spans 16 amino acids. Germline CDR1 is SEHNR and CDR2 is FQNEAQ (reference sequence). CDR3 DNA: TGTGCCAGCAGCCAAAGAGGACTAGCGGGACAAGAGACCCAGTACTTC. Translation: CASSQRGLAGQETQYF.

This sequence joins TRBV28 and TRBJ2-7; no clear D gene. This CDR3 is 12 amino acids long. V was shortened by 2 bases and J by 10 bases, with 12 bases between the two germline ends. Germline loops: CDR1 MDHEN, CDR2 SYDVKM. The CDR3 DNA is TGTGCCAGCAGTTTAATTGGGCTAGGTCAGTACTTC. Translating it yields CASSLIGLGQYF.